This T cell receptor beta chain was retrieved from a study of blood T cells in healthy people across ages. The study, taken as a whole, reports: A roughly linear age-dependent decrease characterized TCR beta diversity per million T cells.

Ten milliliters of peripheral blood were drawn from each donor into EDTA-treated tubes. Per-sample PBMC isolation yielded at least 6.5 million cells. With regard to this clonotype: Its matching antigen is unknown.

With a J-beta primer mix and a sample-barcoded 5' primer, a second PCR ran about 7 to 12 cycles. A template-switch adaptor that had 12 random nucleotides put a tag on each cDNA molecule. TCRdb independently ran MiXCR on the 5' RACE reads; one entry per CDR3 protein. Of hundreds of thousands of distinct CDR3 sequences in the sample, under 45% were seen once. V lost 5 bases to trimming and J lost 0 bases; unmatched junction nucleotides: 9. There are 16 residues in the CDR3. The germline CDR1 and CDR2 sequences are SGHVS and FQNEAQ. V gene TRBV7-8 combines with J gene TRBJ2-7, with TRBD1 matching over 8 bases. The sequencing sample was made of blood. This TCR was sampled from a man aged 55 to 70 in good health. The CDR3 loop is CASSIDRGVPSYEQYF. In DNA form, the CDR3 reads TGTGCCAGCAGCATCGACAGGGGCGTACCCTCCTACGAGCAGTACTTC.